This TCR beta chain stems from a study of T cell responses to AZD1222 COVID-19 vaccine. Whole-study findings and limits: Baseline testing showed seropositivity in only 6 or 7 AZD1222 recipients. Clonal diversity was possibly underestimated, and the donors were mostly white British, with more females. No repertoire was sampled before or during the peak T cell response, only after it. Reportedly, nearly half the spike-specific TCRs target unmutated variant regions.

As for this clone: Its cognate antigen is unknown.

This CDR3 spans 13 amino acids. Some clones are missing from TCRdb's copy, which holds only in-frame ones; the method was immunoSEQ multiplex PCR. The data contain over 100,000 clones, around nine tenths of them singletons. This TCR came from an adult in good health. V usage is TRBV21-1 and J usage is TRBJ1-1; the DNA was not compared with TRBD1, the D call given in the table. TRBV21-1 is a pseudogene locus. The sequenced sample was peripheral blood, obtained on day 0 of AZD1222 vaccination. The DNA for the CDR3 is TGTGCCAGCAGCAAAGTCCCAAACACTGAAGCTTTCTTT. It is translated as CASSKVPNTEAFF.